The 26 T cell receptor beta chains reported below all come from one sample, sequenced in a study of PD-1 blockade in classical Hodgkin lymphoma (dated by TCRdb to the early 2020s). This sample's time point label indicates: cycle 1 day 1 (C1D1), immediately before nivolumab initiation. Every trial patient had relapsed after autologous stem cell transplantation, and cohorts A, B and C differed in prior brentuximab vedotin exposure. Library method: the immunoSEQ multiplex PCR assay. The source is immuneACCESS, and TCRdb retained only in-frame sequences with V and J called. Part of the clones is not carried over; for the studies checked, unresolved V genes explain less than half of this, and the remainder is unexplained. For this sample the table gives approximately 4,500 clones, of which approximately 74% were detected only once. The top ten clonotypes cover 51% of the sample. The specimen was peripheral blood mononuclear cells (PBMCs), collected at baseline. The receptors here all came from a human donor with classical Hodgkin lymphoma.

This clone was counted a few times. The chain has TRBV15 and TRBJ2-4, with D possibly being TRBD1 (6 bases). Per germline, CDR1 LNHNV and CDR2 YYDKDF (reference sequence). The CDR3 runs to 14 residues. V gave up 7 bases and J gave up 6 bases, with 16 bases separating them. CDR3 bases: TGTGCCACCACCCTGCCAGGGGCGCGAAACATTCAGTACTTC. Translating it yields CATTLPGARNIQYF.

The V call is TRBV2, the J call TRBJ1-6; 7 nucleotides agree with TRBD1. Per germline, CDR1 SNHLY and CDR2 FYNNEI. The trim removed 5 bases at V and 5 bases at J, leaving 3 bases unmatched. CDR3 length equals 14 residues. The CDR3 bases are TGTGCCAGCAGTCCCGGGACAGATAATTCACCCCTCCACTTT. This encodes CASSPGTDNSPLHF.

The rearrangement links TRBV11-3 to TRBJ2-7, with 7 bases identical to TRBD2. CDR1 SGHNT and CDR2 YENEEA come from the germline V gene. V lost 2 bases, J lost 7 bases, and 8 bases stayed unmatched. This CDR3 has 14 amino acids. The CDR3 sequence is CASSLSTGGYEQYF. CDR3 DNA sequence: TGTGCCAGCAGCTTATCTACGGGAGGATATGAGCAGTACTTC.

The V call is TRBV7-6, the J call TRBJ2-3, with D perhaps TRBD2 (6 bases). The CDR3 has 13 amino acids. Trimming removed 5 bases at V and 6 bases at J, with 12 bases between. Germline CDR1 and CDR2: SGHVS and FNYEAQ. The CDR3: CASSDGRGDTQYF. DNA of the CDR3: TGTGCCAGCAGCGATGGACGGGGGGATACGCAGTATTTT.

J is TRBJ2-3 and V is TRBV5-4; D not certain. This CDR3 is 12 amino acids long. V lost 4 bases and J 3 bases, leaving 6 bases between the germline ends. The germline CDR1 and CDR2 sequences are SGHNT and YYREEE (reference sequence). CDR3 sequence: CASSLSTDTQYF. In DNA, the CDR3 is TGTGCCAGCAGCCTCTCAACAGATACGCAGTATTTT.

This clone was counted a single time. The chain carries TRBV23-1 and TRBJ2-7; D gene uncertain. TRBV23-1 is noted as an ORF with a role that remains uncertain. CDR3 size: 15 residues. Trimming stripped 1 base from V and 5 bases from J, with 15 bases between. CDR3 DNA sequence: TGCGCCAGCAGTCAATATTGTCCGTATCGAAACGAGCAGTACTTC. Amino acids: CASSQYCPYRNEQYF.

The V and J genes are TRBV5-8 and TRBJ1-1, with 8 positions matching TRBD1. Trimming at V came to 7 bases and at J to 3 bases, leaving 14 bases not matched to a gene. Germline CDR1 and CDR2: SGHTS and YDEGEE. The CDR3 consists of 16 residues. CDR3 bases: TGTGCCAGCGTCTATCCTCTCAGGGGGCTCGACACTGAAGCTTTCTTT. Its translation is CASVYPLRGLDTEAFF.

V gene TRBV2 combines with J gene TRBJ2-5, with no clear D. Trimming took 1 base from V and 6 from J, leaving 0 bases between them. The CDR3 consists of 10 residues. CDR1 and CDR2 (germline): SNHLY, FYNNEI. CDR3 bases: TGTGCCAGCAGTGAAGAGACCCAGTACTTC. This gives the protein CASSEETQYF.

The rearrangement links TRBV7-3 to TRBJ2-2; 9 nucleotides match TRBD1. The CDR3 runs 16 residues. Germline V gene sequence: CDR1 SGHTA, CDR2 FQGTGA. With V trimmed by 5 bases and J by 1 base, 5 bases remained unmatched. As DNA, the CDR3 is TGTGCCAGCAGCCCAAGGACAGGGGTGAACACCGGGGAGCTGTTTTTT. It encodes CASSPRTGVNTGELFF. Full variable domain (outside the CDR3, taken from reference TRBV7-3 and TRBJ2-2): GAGVSQTPSNKVTEKGKYVELRCDPISGHTALYWYRQSLGQGPEFLIYFQGTGAADDSGLPNDRFFAVRPEGSVSTLKIQRTERGDSAVYLCASSPRTGVNTGELFFGEGSRLTVL.

This clone appeared a single time. This rearrangement joins TRBV7-2 to TRBJ2-7, with a tentative D call TRBD1 (7 bases). This CDR3 region has 15 residues. Germline CDR1 is SGHTA and CDR2 is FQGNSA. Trimming shortened V by 5 bases and J by 6 bases, and 20 bases separated the two germline ends. This chain's CDR3 is CASSRNRVQGGEQYF. The CDR3 DNA follows: TGTGCCAGCAGCCGCAATCGGGTCCAGGGGGGCGAGCAGTACTTC.

This clone appeared a single time. The V call is TRBV29-1, the J call TRBJ2-7; D may be TRBD1 or TRBD2 (5 bases each). The CDR3 runs to 16 residues. V shed 7 bases and J shed 3 bases, with 25 bases lying between them. CDR1 is SQVTM, CDR2 ANQGSEA, per germline. The CDR3 spells CSGGGGPGRLIYEQYF. The CDR3 region has the DNA TGCAGCGGCGGAGGAGGACCGGGACGTTTGATCTACGAGCAGTACTTC.

DNA of the CDR3: TGTGCCAGCAGCGTAGACTACAATGAGCAGTTCTTC. Protein sequence: CASSVDYNEQFF. The chain is built from TRBV9 and TRBJ2-1; D unresolved. Trimming removed 0 bases from V and 3 bases from J, with 1 base in between. The CDR3 is 12 amino acids. Germline lookup yields CDR1 SGDLS and CDR2 YYNGEE.

V is TRBV4-1 and J is TRBJ2-2, with 13 bases identical to TRBD2. The CDR3 has 18 residues. The trim removed 3 bases at V and 6 bases at J, leaving 10 bases unmatched. Germline V gene data show CDR1 as MGHRA and CDR2 as YSYEKL. The CDR3 protein is CASSHKGLAGIGAGELFF. In DNA form, the CDR3 reads TGCGCCAGCAGCCACAAGGGACTAGCGGGAATTGGGGCCGGGGAGCTGTTTTTT.

The rearrangement joins TRBV7-2 to TRBJ2-7; D perhaps matches TRBD2 (6 bases). V lost 4 bases to trimming and J lost 0 bases, with 13 bases between them. The length of the CDR3 is 15 residues. Germline assignment: CDR1 SGHTA and CDR2 FQGNSA. The CDR3 sequence is CASSSSSVSSYEQYF. CDR3 sequence (DNA): TGTGCCAGCAGCTCCTCTAGCGTTAGCTCCTACGAGCAGTACTTC.

The chain has TRBV5-1 and TRBJ2-3; 12 bases align to TRBD2. The CDR3 extends over 17 amino acids. J was trimmed by 0 bases and V by 4 bases; bases with no gene match: 6. Looked up from germline, CDR1 is SGHRS and CDR2 is YFSETQ. CDR3 protein: CASSQAGTSGSTDTQYF. The CDR3 region has the DNA TGCGCCAGCAGCCAAGCCGGGACTAGCGGGAGCACAGATACGCAGTATTTT.

V gene TRBV7-9 combines with J gene TRBJ2-1, with D perhaps being TRBD1 or TRBD2 (5 bases each). The V and J ends lost 5 bases and 8 bases respectively, with 25 bases between them. Germline loops: CDR1 SEHNR, CDR2 FQNEAQ (reference sequence). The CDR3 loop spans 17 amino acids. The CDR3 DNA reads as TGTGCCAGCAGCCCCCCCGGGAAGGGGTCGGGTTCCGATGAGCAGTTCTTC. This codes for CASSPPGKGSGSDEQFF. Combining the CDR3 with reference TRBV7-9 and TRBJ2-1 gives the whole variable domain DTGVSQNPRHKITKRGQNVTFRCDPISEHNRLYWYRQTLGQGPEFLTYFQNEAQLEKSRLLSDRFSAERPKGSFSTLEIQRTEQGDSAMYLCASSPPGKGSGSDEQFFGPGTRLTVL.

The chain joins TRBV28 to TRBJ1-2, with 7 bases fitting TRBD1. V lost 5 bases to trimming and J lost 2 bases; unmatched junction nucleotides: 2. The CDR3 spans 13 residues. Germline assignment: CDR1 MDHEN and CDR2 SYDVKM. CDR3 loop: CASSPQGNYGYTF. The CDR3 coding sequence is TGTGCCAGCAGTCCACAGGGGAACTATGGCTACACCTTC.

The V gene is TRBV9, the J gene TRBJ1-3, with D perhaps TRBD1 (5 bases). CDR3 length: 15 amino acids. Trimming stripped 0 bases from V and 1 base from J, with 8 bases between. CDR1 is SGDLS, CDR2 YYNGEE, per germline. The CDR3: CASSVEGSSGNTIYF. CDR3 sequence (DNA): TGTGCCAGCAGCGTAGAGGGGTCTTCTGGAAACACCATATATTTT.

By its share, this clone is medium-sized. Written as DNA, the CDR3 is TGTGCCAGCAGCAAAACACCCGGGACAGCGAACACTGAAGCTTTCTTT. Protein product: CASSKTPGTANTEAFF. The chain recombines TRBV5-4 with TRBJ1-1, with TRBD1 matching over 7 bases. J gave up 1 base and V 4 bases, and 10 bases lay outside the gene matches. The germline gives CDR1 SGHNT, CDR2 YYREEE (reference sequence). CDR3 size: 16 residues.

The chain recombines TRBV27 with TRBJ2-7; 11 nucleotides agree with TRBD1. The V gene end was trimmed by 5 bases and the J gene end by 3 bases; junction bases not matched to a gene: 9. Germline V lookup: CDR1 MNHEY, CDR2 SMNVEV (reference sequence). The CDR3 contains 16 residues. The CDR3: CASSRASGTGGYEQYF. CDR3 nucleotide sequence: TGTGCCAGCAGTAGAGCATCCGGGACAGGGGGCTACGAGCAGTACTTC.

The chain couples TRBV7-9 to TRBJ2-3; TRBD1 might be the D (7 bases). V lost 6 bases to trimming and J lost 0 bases, with 16 bases between them. The CDR3 extends over 16 amino acids. The germline CDR1 and CDR2 sequences are SEHNR and FQNEAQ (reference sequence). CDR3 residues: CASRPRTGLSTDTQYF. In DNA form, the CDR3 reads TGTGCCAGCAGACCAAGGACAGGACTAAGCACAGATACGCAGTATTTT.

This clone was picked up one time. The chain combines TRBV5-6 with TRBJ2-7, with D perhaps matching TRBD2 (6 bases). The CDR3 has 12 residues. Germline CDR1 is SGHDT and CDR2 is YYEEEE. Trimming shortened V by 6 bases and J by 7 bases, and 14 bases separated the two germline ends. The CDR3 DNA reads TGTGCCAGCAACATCGGGACTTTGGAGCAGTACTTC. It specifies CASNIGTLEQYF.

The chain has TRBV5-1 and TRBJ2-1; 9 bases fit TRBD2. Germline CDR1 and CDR2: SGHRS and YFSETQ. The CDR3 sequence is 16 residues long. Trimming cost V 0 bases and J 4 bases; bases outside gene matches: 5. CDR3: CASSLEGGRGYNEQFF. The DNA of the CDR3 is TGCGCCAGCAGCTTGGAGGGCGGGAGGGGGTACAATGAGCAGTTCTTC.

The rearrangement joins TRBV11-2 to TRBJ2-5; 9 bases are shared with TRBD1. The CDR3 loop spans 12 amino acids. V lost 5 bases to trimming and J lost 5 bases; unmatched junction nucleotides: 0. Germline V gives CDR1 SGHAT, CDR2 FQNNGV. CDR3 nucleotide sequence: TGTGCCAGCAGCGGGACAGGGGAGACCCAGTACTTC. Protein product: CASSGTGETQYF. Full variable domain (rest looked up from reference TRBV11-2 and TRBJ2-5): EAGVAQSPRYKIIEKRQSVAFWCNPISGHATLYWYQQILGQGPKLLIQFQNNGVVDDSQLPKDRFSAERLKGVDSTLKIQPAKLEDSAVYLCASSGTGETQYFGPGTRLLVL.

This clone was found once. The chain is built from TRBV5-4 and TRBJ2-5, with D perhaps matching TRBD2 (6 bases). Per germline, CDR1 SGHNT and CDR2 YYREEE (reference sequence). The ends were cut back, 3 bases at V and 8 bases at J, with 23 bases in the middle. The CDR3 runs to 16 residues. CDR3 bases: TGTGCCAGCAGCTCCAATGGCGGGACGCCGGTCGATACCCAGTACTTC. Residues: CASSSNGGTPVDTQYF. Full variable domain (rest looked up from reference TRBV5-4 and TRBJ2-5): ETGVTQSPTHLIKTRGQQVTLRCSSQSGHNTVSWYQQALGQGPQFIFQYYREEENGRGNFPPRFSGLQFPNYSSELNVNALELDDSALYLCASSSNGGTPVDTQYFGPGTRLLVL.

This clone has a handful of counts. J is TRBJ2-3 and V is TRBV7-9; 8 bases are a match to TRBD2. The germline gives CDR1 SEHNR, CDR2 FQNEAQ (reference sequence). J gave up 1 base and V 5 bases, and 5 bases lay outside the gene matches. CDR3 length: 15 residues. The CDR3 loop reads CASSPQTSGTDTQYF. DNA of the CDR3: TGTGCCAGCAGCCCCCAGACTAGCGGCACAGATACGCAGTATTTT.